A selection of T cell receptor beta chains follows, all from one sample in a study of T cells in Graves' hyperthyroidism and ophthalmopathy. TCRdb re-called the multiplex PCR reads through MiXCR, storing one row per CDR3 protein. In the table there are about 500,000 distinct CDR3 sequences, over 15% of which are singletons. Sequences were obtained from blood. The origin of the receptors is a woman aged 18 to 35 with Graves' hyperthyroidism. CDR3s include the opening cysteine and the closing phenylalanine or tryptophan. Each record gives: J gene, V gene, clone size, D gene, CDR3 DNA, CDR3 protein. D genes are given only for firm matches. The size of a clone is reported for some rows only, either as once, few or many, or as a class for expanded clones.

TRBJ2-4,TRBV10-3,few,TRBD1,TGTGCCATCAGTGAGAGGGGACAGCCTGCTGGCATTCAGTACTTC,CAISERGQPAGIQYF
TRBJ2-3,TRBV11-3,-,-,TGTGCCAGCGAGACCGACACAGATACGCAGTATTTT,CASETDTDTQYF
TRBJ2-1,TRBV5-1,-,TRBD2,TGCGCCAGCAGCAGGGGGACTAGCGGAGACTACAATGAGCAGTTCTTC,CASSRGTSGDYNEQFF
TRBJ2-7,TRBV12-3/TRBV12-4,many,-,TGTGCCAGCAGTTTATCGGGGGGCGTCGGGGAGCAGTACTTC,CASSLSGGVGEQYF
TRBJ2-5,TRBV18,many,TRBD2,TGTGCCAGCTCACCAATGGGGACTAGTGAGACCCAGTACTTC,CASSPMGTSETQYF
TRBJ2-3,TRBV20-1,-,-,TGCAGTGCTATAGGAGCGGTTACAGAGGCAGATACGCAGTATTTT,CSAIGAVTEADTQYF
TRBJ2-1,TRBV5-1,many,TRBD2,TGCGCCAGCAGCCTCCCGGGACTATCATCCTACAATGAGCAGTTCTTC,CASSLPGLSSYNEQFF
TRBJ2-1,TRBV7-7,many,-,TGTGCCAGCAGCCCCACAGGGAATGAGCAGTTCTTC,CASSPTGNEQFF
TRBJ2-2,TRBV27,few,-,TGTGCCAGCAGTTGGGGGATGAACACCGGGGAGCTGTTTTTT,CASSWGMNTGELFF
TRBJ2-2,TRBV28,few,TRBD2,TGTGCCAGCAGCCCTAGGCGGGAGGGCAACACCGGGGAGCTGTTTTTT,CASSPRREGNTGELFF
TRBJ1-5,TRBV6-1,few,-,TGTGCCAGCATCAGAGGGTTATATAGCAATCAGCCCCAGCATTTT,CASIRGLYSNQPQHF
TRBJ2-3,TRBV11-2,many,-,TGTGCCAGCAGCTTTCGGGCGTCGGCTGGCACAGATACGCAGTATTTT,CASSFRASAGTDTQYF
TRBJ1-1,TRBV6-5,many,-,TGTGCCAGCAGTTACTCGAGGGGGGTTTCGGGGCTTAGAGGTTTGAACACTGAAGCTTTCTTT,CASSYSRGVSGLRGLNTEAFF
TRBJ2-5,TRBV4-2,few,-,TGTGCCAGCAGCAACCCCAGGACCGTCCAAGAGACCCAGTACTTC,CASSNPRTVQETQYF
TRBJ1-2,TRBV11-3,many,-,TGTGCCAGCAGCTTAGCGTCCGGTTTCGATGGCTACACCTTC,CASSLASGFDGYTF
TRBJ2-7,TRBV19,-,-,TGTGCCAGTAGTCCCCCTTGGTTATGGGGGACACAGACGGAGGAGCAGTACTTC,CASSPPWLWGTQTEEQYF
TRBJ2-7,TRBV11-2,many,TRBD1,TGTGCCATCCGGGACAGGGTGTACGAGCAGTACTTC,CAIRDRVYEQYF
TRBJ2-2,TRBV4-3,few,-,TGCGCCAGCAGCCAAGAACTGAGTTTTGGGGGAGACACCGGGGAGCTGTTTTTT,CASSQELSFGGDTGELFF
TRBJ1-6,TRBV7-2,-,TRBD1,TGTGCCAGCAGCTTGACAGGGCGGAATTCACCCCTCCACTTT,CASSLTGRNSPLHF
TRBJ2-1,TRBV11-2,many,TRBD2,TGTGCCAGCAGCCCCCGGGTTGCGGGAGAGGATGAGCAGTTCTTC,CASSPRVAGEDEQFF
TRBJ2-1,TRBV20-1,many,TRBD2,TGCAGTGCTAGCGGACTAGCGGGAGGACTAATCTACAATGAGCAGTTCTTC,CSASGLAGGLIYNEQFF
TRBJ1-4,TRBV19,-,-,TGTGCCAGTAGTTCCAGGGGAGGCCATGAAAAACTGTTTTTT,CASSSRGGHEKLFF
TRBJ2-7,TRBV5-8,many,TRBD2,TGTGCCAGCAGCCCTGGACTAGGGGACGAGCAGTACTTC,CASSPGLGDEQYF
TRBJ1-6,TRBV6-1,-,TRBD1,TGTGCCAGCAGTCCCGGGACAGGTACTTCACCCCTCCACTTT,CASSPGTGTSPLHF
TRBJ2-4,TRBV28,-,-,TGTGCCAGCAGTTTAACAGGGTCCAAAAACATTCAGTACTTC,CASSLTGSKNIQYF
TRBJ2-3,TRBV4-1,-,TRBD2,TGCGCCAGCAGCCAAGATCCCCTAGCGGGGGTCACAGATACGCAGTATTTT,CASSQDPLAGVTDTQYF
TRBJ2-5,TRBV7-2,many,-,TGTGCCAGCAGCCGAAACAGGGAGACCCAGTACTTC,CASSRNRETQYF
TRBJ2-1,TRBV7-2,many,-,TGTGCCAGCAGCTTAGCACAGGGATCCTACAATGAGCAGTTCTTC,CASSLAQGSYNEQFF
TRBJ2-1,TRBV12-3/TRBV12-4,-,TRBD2,TGTGCCAGCACCCCTGGAGGACAGGCCCGACTAGCGGGAGGTTCAAGCTCCTACAATGAGCGGTTCTTC,CASTPGGQARLAGGSSSYNERFF
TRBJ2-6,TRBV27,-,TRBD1,TGTGCCAGCAGTTTACGTGCGAAAGGGACAGGTGGAGTTGGGGCCAACGTCCTGACTTTC,CASSLRAKGTGGVGANVLTF
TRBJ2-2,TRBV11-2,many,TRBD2,TGTGCCAGCAGCGCGGGACTAGCGCCCACCGGGGAGCTGTTTTTT,CASSAGLAPTGELFF
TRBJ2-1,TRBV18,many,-,TGTGCCAGCTCACTGGACGGAACCTACTACAATGAGCAGTTCTTC,CASSLDGTYYNEQFF
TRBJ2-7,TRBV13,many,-,TGTGCCAGCAGCTTAGGTGCGACGGTAACCTACGAGCAGTACTTC,CASSLGATVTYEQYF
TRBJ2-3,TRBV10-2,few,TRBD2,TGCGCCAGCAGGATTAGCGGGAGCCCCGATACGCAGTATTTT,CASRISGSPDTQYF
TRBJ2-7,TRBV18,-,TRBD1,TGTGCCAGCCCACCACCCTCGGACAGGGGAGGCGAGCAGTACTTC,CASPPPSDRGGEQYF
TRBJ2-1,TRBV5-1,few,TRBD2,TGCGCCAGCAGAGGACTAGCGGCCTCCTACAATGAGCAGTTCTTC,CASRGLAASYNEQFF
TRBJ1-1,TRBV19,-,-,TGTGCCAGTAGTATGGTAGAACGCTACACTGAAGCTTTCTTT,CASSMVERYTEAFF
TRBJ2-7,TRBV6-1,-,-,TGTGCCAGCCGGAGGGAGGCCGGACTGTACGAGCAGTACTTC,CASRREAGLYEQYF
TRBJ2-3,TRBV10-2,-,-,TGCGCCAGCAGTGAGGGGGACGAGGTTTACACAGATACGCAGTATTTT,CASSEGDEVYTDTQYF
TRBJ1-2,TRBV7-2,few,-,TGTGCCAGCAGTTCCGGGCAGGGGCTCTTGGCCTATGGCTACACCTTC,CASSSGQGLLAYGYTF
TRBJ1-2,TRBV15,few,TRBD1,TGTGCCACCAGCAGAGAAGGACAGGGGAAGGGCTACACCTTC,CATSREGQGKGYTF
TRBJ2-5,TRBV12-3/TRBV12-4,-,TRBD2,TGTGCCAGCAGTCGTCTCGTACTAGCGGGGGGGCCTTGGGTTTTCGGGGAGACCCAGTACTTC,CASSRLVLAGGPWVFGETQYF
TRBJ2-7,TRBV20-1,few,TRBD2,TGCAGTGCAACCTTGGGACTAGCGGGGGACGAGCAGTACTTC,CSATLGLAGDEQYF
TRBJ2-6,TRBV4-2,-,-,TGTGCCAGCAGCCAAGGAGATAGCGGCCCTTCTGGGGCCAACGTCCTGACTTTC,CASSQGDSGPSGANVLTF
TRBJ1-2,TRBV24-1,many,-,TGTGCCACCAGTGATTCCTGGGTGGCCTATGGCTACACCTTC,CATSDSWVAYGYTF
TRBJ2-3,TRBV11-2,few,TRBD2,TGTGCCAGCAGCTTAGTTGCGGGGGGAGATACGCAGTATTTT,CASSLVAGGDTQYF
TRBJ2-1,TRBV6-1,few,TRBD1,TGTGCCAGCAGAGACAGGGGCGATGAGCAGTTCTTC,CASRDRGDEQFF
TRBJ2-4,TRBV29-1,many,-,TGCAGCGTTGAAGGCATCCCGGGACTGGGAGAAAACATTCAGTACTTC,CSVEGIPGLGENIQYF
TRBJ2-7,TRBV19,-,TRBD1,TGTGCCAGTAGGGCAGGGGGCCACTACGAGCAGTACTTC,CASRAGGHYEQYF
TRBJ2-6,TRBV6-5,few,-,TGTGCCAGCAGTTACTCTTGGACGGCGAATCTGGGGGCCAACGTCCTGACTTTC,CASSYSWTANLGANVLTF
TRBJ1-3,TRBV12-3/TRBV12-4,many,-,TGTGCCAGCAGTCTCGATATCTGGACGGGAAACACCATATATTTT,CASSLDIWTGNTIYF
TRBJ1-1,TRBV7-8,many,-,TGTGCCAGCAGCTCGTGGGAGAGTCCCACTGAAGCTTTCTTT,CASSSWESPTEAFF
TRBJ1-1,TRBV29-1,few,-,TGCAGCGCCAACAGGGAGAGTTACACTGAAGCTTTCTTT,CSANRESYTEAFF